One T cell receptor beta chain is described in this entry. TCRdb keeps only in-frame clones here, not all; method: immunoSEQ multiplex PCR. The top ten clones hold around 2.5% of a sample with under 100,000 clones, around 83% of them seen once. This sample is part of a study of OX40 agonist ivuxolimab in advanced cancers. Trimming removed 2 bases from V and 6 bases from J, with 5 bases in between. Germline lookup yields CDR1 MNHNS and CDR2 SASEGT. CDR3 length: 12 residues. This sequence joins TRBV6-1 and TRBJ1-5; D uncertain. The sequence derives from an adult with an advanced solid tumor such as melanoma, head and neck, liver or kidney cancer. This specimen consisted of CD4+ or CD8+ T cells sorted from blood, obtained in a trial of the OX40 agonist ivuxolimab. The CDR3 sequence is CASSERAQPQHF. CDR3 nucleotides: TGTGCCAGCAGTGAACGGGCTCAGCCCCAGCATTTT.